This T cell receptor beta chain was sequenced during a study of OX40 agonist ivuxolimab in advanced cancers. Across the whole study: Intravenous ivuxolimab was administered to patients every 2 weeks at 0.01 to 10 mg/kg. Earlier treatment with anti-PD-1, anti-PD-L1 or anti-CTLA-4 was permitted, and around 43% had received some.

Deletions cut 6 bases from V and 1 base from J, with 16 bases between. Germline-derived CDR1 and CDR2 are SNHLY and FYNNEI. This CDR3 contains 15 residues. TCRdb's copy holds only in-frame clones and misses some; the assay was immunoSEQ multiplex PCR. The table records around 70,000 clones, 92% of them present only once. Remarks on this clone: Its target is unknown.

Study-wide results and limits: Compared with CD4+, CD8+ T cells on average had more expanded clones. Clonal expansion in partial responders at 0.1-3.0 mg/kg ranked among the lowest.

The chain employs TRBV2 and TRBJ2-7, with D perhaps matching TRBD1 (9 bases). The starting material was CD4+ or CD8+ T cells sorted from blood, obtained in a trial of the OX40 agonist ivuxolimab. The TCR originated in an adult with an advanced solid tumor such as melanoma, head and neck, liver or kidney cancer. CDR3 sequence: CASSGGGTGSYEQYF. The CDR3 bases are TGTGCCAGCAGCGGGGGGGGGACAGGGTCCTACGAGCAGTACTTC.